The clone carrying this T cell receptor (beta chain) was recorded many times. What it recognizes is unknown. No treatment of any kind had been given to any patient before thyroid surgery. Authors' methods: The study built a papillary thyroid cancer distant-metastasis classifier from CDR3 differences across clinicopathological groups. TCRdb ran MiXCR on the PCR reads. The V and J calls were determined by TCRdb, not by the authors. The data contain approximately 84,000 clones, more than 12% of them singletons. V was cut by 1 base and J by 1 base, with 7 bases left in between. CDR1 SGHVS and CDR2 FQNEAQ come from the germline V gene. This CDR3 has 14 residues. These data come from a study of metastatic and nonmetastatic thyroid tumors. Study details: For malignant and benign thyroid patients, tumor or nodule tissue and blood were the sources whose repertoires were compared. General study findings and limits: Reports indicated that malignant thyroid tumors showed significantly higher TCR beta diversity than benign nodules did, in blood and tumor.

This TCR was recovered from a female donor with papillary thyroid cancer or a benign thyroid nodule (not recorded which). Some clones in this sample may be carry-over from other donors' samples. The genes are TRBV7-8 and TRBJ1-1; D gene unclear. Sequencing input: blood. CDR3 region: CASSLVGGNTEAFF. In DNA form, the CDR3 reads TGTGCCAGCAGCTTAGTGGGCGGGAACACTGAAGCTTTCTTT.